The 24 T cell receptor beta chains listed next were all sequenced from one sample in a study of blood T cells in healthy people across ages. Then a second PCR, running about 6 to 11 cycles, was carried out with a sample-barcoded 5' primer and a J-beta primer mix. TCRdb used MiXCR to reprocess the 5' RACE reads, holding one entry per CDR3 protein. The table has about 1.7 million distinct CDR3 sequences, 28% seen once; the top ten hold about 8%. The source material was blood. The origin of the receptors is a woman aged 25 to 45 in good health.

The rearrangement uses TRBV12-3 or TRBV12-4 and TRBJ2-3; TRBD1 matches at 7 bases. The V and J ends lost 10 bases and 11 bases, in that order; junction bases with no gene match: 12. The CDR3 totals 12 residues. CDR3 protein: CATGVGTDVQYF. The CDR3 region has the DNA TGTGCCACCGGGGTAGGGACAGATGTGCAGTATTTT.

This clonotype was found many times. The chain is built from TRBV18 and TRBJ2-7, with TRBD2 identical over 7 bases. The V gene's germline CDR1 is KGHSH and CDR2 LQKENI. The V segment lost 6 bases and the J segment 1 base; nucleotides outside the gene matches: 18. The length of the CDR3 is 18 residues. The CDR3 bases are TGTGCCAGCTCCAAGACAAGTCTAGGCGGGGGATCGTCCTACGAGCAGTACTTC. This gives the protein CASSKTSLGGGSSYEQYF. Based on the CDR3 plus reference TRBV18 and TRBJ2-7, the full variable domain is NAGVMQNPRHLVRRRGQEARLRCSPMKGHSHVYWYRQLPEEGLKFMVYLQKENIIDESGMPKERFSAEFPKEGPSILRIQQVVRGDSAAYFCASSKTSLGGGSSYEQYFGPGTRLTVT.

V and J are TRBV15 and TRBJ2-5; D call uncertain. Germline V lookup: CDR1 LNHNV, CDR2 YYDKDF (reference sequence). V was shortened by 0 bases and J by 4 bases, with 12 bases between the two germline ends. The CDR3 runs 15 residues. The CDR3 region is CATSRDLPPRETQYF. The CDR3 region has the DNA TGTGCCACCAGCAGAGATCTCCCCCCAAGAGAGACCCAGTACTTC.

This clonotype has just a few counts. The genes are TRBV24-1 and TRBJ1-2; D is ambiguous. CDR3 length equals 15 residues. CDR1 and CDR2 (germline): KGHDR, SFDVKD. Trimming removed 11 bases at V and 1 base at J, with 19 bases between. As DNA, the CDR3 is TGTGCCAAATCGGGCAGCCGCCCGAATAACTATGGCTACACCTTC. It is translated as CAKSGSRPNNYGYTF.

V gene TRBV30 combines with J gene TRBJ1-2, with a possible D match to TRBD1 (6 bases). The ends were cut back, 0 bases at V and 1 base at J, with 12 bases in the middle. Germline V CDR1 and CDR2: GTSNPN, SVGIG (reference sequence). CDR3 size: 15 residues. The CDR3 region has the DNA TGTGCCTGGAGTGTAGGGGGGAGTTATAACTATGGCTACACCTTC. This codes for CAWSVGGSYNYGYTF.

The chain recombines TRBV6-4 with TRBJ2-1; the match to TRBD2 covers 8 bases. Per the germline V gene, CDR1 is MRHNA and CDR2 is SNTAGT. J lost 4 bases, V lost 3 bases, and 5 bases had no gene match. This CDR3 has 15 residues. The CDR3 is CASSESGGGYNEQFF. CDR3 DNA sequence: TGTGCCAGCAGTGAGTCCGGGGGGGGATACAATGAGCAGTTCTTC.

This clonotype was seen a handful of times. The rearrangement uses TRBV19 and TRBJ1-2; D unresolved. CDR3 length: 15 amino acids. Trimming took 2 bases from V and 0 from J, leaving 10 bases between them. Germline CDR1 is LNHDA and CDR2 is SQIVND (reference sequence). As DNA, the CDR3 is TGTGCCAGTAGTATATCCCGGTTAGCTAACTATGGCTACACCTTC. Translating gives CASSISRLANYGYTF.

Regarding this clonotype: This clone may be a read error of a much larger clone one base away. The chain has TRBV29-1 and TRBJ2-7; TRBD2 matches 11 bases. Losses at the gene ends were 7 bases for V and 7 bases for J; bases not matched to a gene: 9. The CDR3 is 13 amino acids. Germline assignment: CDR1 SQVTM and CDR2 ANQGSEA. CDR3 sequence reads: CSGKTSGNNEQYF. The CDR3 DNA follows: TGCAGCGGCAAGACTAGCGGGAACAATGAGCAGTACTTC.

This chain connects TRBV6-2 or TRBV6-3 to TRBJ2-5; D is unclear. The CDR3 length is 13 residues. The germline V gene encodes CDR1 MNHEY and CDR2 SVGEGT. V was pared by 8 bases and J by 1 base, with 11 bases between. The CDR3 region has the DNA TGTGCCAGCCAATCGCCTCTCCAAGAGACCCAGTACTTC. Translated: CASQSPLQETQYF.

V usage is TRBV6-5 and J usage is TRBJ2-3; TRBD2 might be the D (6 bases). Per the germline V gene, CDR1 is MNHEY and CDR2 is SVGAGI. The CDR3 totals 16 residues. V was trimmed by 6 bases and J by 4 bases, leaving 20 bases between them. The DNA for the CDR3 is TGTGCCAGCAGCTTGGGAACTAGCAGGTTAGCAGATACGCAGTATTTT. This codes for CASSLGTSRLADTQYF.

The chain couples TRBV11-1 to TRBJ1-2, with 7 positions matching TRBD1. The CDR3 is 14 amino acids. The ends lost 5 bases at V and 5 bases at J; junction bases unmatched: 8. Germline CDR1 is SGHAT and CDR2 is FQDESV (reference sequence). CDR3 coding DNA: TGTGCCAGCAGCCACGGGACAGCACCTTATGGCTACACCTTC. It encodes CASSHGTAPYGYTF.

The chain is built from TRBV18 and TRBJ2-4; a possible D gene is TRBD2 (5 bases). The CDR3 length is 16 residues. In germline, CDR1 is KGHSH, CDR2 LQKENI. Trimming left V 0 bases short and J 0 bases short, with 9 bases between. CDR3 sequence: CASSPPGRLAKNIQYF. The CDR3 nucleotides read TGTGCCAGCTCACCACCAGGGAGATTAGCCAAAAACATTCAGTACTTC. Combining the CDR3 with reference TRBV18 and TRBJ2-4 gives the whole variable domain NAGVMQNPRHLVRRRGQEARLRCSPMKGHSHVYWYRQLPEEGLKFMVYLQKENIIDESGMPKERFSAEFPKEGPSILRIQQVVRGDSAAYFCASSPPGRLAKNIQYFGAGTRLSVL.

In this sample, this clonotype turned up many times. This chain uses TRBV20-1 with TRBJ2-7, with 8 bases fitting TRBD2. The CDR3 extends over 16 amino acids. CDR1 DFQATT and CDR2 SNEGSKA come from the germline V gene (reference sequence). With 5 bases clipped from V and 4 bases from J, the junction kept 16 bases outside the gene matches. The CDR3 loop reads CSAQTTSSGSRYEQYF. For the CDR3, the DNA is TGCAGTGCTCAGACCACTTCGAGCGGGAGTAGGTACGAGCAGTACTTC.

The CDR3 region is CATSRGATTDTQYF. Here the CDR3 DNA reads TGTGCCACCAGCAGAGGCGCGACCACAGATACGCAGTATTTT. This chain uses TRBV15 with TRBJ2-3; D unresolved. This CDR3 is built from 14 residues. Trimming took 1 base from V and 2 from J, leaving 7 bases between them. Germline loops: CDR1 LNHNV, CDR2 YYDKDF (reference sequence). Full variable domain (rest looked up from reference TRBV15 and TRBJ2-3): DAMVIQNPRYQVTQFGKPVTLSCSQTLNHNVMYWYQQKSSQAPKLLFHYYDKDFNNEADTPDNFQSRRPNTSFCFLDIRSPGLGDTAMYLCATSRGATTDTQYFGPGTRLTVL.

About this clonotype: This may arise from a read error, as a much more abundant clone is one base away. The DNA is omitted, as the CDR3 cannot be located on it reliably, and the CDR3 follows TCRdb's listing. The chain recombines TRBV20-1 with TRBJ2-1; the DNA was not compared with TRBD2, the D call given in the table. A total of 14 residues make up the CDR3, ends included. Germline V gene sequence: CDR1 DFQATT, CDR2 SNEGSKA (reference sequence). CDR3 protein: CSSSAGGIYNGQFF.

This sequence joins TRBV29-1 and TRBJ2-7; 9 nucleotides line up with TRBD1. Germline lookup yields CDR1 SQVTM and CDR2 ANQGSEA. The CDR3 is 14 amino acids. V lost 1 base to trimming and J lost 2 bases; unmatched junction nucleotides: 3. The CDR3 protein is CSVEGQGETYEQYF. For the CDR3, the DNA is TGCAGCGTTGAAGGACAGGGGGAGACCTACGAGCAGTACTTC.

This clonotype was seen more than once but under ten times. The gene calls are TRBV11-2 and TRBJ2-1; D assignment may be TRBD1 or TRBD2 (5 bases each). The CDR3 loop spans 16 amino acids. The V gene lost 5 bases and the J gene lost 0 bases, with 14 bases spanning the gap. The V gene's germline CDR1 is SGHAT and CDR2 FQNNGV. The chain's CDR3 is CASSAARGVSYNEQFF. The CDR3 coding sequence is TGTGCCAGCAGCGCAGCCCGGGGCGTCTCCTACAATGAGCAGTTCTTC.

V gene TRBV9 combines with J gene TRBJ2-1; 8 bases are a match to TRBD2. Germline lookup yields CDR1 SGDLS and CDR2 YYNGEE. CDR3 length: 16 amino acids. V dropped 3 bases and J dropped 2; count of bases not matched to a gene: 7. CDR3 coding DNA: TGTGCCAGCAGCGCCACCGGGACTAGTCCCTACAATGAGCAGTTCTTC. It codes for CASSATGTSPYNEQFF.

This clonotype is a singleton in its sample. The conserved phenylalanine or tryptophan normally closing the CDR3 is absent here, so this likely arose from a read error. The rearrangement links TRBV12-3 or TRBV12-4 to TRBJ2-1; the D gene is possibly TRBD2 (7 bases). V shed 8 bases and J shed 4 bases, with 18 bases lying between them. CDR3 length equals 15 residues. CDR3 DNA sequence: TGTGCCAGCGGCCGGGACGGGGGGCCTTACAATGAGCAGTTCTTG. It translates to CASGRDGGPYNEQFL.

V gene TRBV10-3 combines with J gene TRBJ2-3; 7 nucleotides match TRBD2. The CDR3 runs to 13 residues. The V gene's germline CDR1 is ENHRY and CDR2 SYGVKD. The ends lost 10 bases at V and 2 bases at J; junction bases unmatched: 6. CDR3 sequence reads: CATKAGPTDTQYF. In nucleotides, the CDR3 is TGTGCCACCAAAGCGGGACCCACAGATACGCAGTATTTT.

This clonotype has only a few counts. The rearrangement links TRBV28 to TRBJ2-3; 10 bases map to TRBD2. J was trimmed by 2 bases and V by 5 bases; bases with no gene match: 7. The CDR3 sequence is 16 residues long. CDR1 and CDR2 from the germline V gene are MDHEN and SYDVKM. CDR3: CASSPQLAGNTDTQYF. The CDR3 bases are TGTGCCAGCAGTCCACAACTAGCGGGGAACACAGATACGCAGTATTTT.

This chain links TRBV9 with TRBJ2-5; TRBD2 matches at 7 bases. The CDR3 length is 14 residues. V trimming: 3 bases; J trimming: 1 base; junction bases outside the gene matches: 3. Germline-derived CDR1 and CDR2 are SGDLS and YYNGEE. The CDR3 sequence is CASSDGRIQETQYF. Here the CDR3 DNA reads TGTGCCAGCAGCGACGGGAGGATCCAAGAGACCCAGTACTTC.

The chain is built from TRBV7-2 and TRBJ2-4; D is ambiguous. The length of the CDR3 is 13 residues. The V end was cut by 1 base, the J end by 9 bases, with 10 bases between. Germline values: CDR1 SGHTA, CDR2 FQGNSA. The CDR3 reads CASSLDLRSIQYF. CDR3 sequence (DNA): TGTGCCAGCAGCTTAGACCTACGCTCCATTCAGTACTTC.

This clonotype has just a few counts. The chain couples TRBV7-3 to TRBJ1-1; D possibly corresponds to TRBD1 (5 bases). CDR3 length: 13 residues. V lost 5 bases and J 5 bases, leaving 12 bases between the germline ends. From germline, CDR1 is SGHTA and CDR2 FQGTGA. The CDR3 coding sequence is TGTGCCAGCAGCCCGCCCGGGGGAACTGAAGCTTTCTTT. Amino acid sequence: CASSPPGGTEAFF.